These 28 T cell receptor beta chains were all obtained from the same sample, sequenced in a study of blood T cell repertoires in COVID-19. Method: immunoSEQ multiplex PCR; TCRdb's copy keeps in-frame clones and lacks some. This table holds 70,000 to 95,000 clones, around 92% found once. Material for sequencing was peripheral blood. The receptors shown here come from a man aged 45 to 65 with COVID-19, enrolled during active disease.

As DNA, the CDR3 is TGTGCCAGCAGCCAATCGTACAGGGCAAACTATGGCTACACCTTC. Its protein is CASSQSYRANYGYTF. The genes are TRBV3-1 (or the pseudogene TRBV3-2) and TRBJ1-2, with a tentative D call TRBD1 (6 bases). V lost 2 bases, J lost 2 bases, and 12 bases lay in between. Germline V gene lookup returns CDR1 LGHDT and CDR2 YNNKEL (reference sequence). There are 15 residues in the CDR3.

CDR3 protein: CASSLGQGETQYF. DNA for the CDR3: TGCGCCAGCAGCTTAGGACAGGGGGAGACCCAGTACTTC. The genes are TRBV5-1 and TRBJ2-5, with 9 bases identical to TRBD1. The CDR3 loop spans 13 amino acids. Germline loops: CDR1 SGHRS, CDR2 YFSETQ. V was clipped by 2 bases and J by 5 bases; unmatched bases: 1.

This chain connects TRBV6-2 or TRBV6-3 to TRBJ2-7; tentatively, D is TRBD2 (6 bases). Germline V CDR1 and CDR2: MNHEY, SVGEGT. The CDR3 spans 14 residues. Trimming cost V 5 bases and J 2 bases, with 13 bases left between them. DNA for the CDR3: TGTGCCAGCAGTCCCCTCGGGGGACCCTACGAGCAGTACTTC. Its protein is CASSPLGGPYEQYF.

The rearrangement links TRBV4-3 to TRBJ1-6; TRBD1 might be the D (6 bases). Per the germline V gene, CDR1 is LGHNA and CDR2 is YSLEER. V was pared by 6 bases and J by 3 bases, with 12 bases between. This CDR3 comprises 15 residues. The CDR3 sequence is CASRPGQIYNSPLHF. CDR3 DNA: TGCGCCAGCAGGCCCGGACAGATCTATAATTCACCCCTCCACTTT.

The gene calls are TRBV5-6 and TRBJ1-6; D is unclear. Trimming removed 1 base at V and 4 bases at J, with 12 bases between. The CDR3 has 16 residues. Germline loops: CDR1 SGHDT, CDR2 YYEEEE. DNA of the CDR3: TGTGCCAGCAGCTTGTACGGTAGTGCTTATAATTCACCCCTCCACTTT. Translation: CASSLYGSAYNSPLHF.

CDR3: CASSLIAGASEQYF. The CDR3 DNA is TGCGCCAGCAGCTTAATAGCAGGGGCATCCGAGCAGTACTTC. The V gene is TRBV5-1, the J gene TRBJ2-7, with D tentatively TRBD1 (6 bases). The ends were cut back, 2 bases at V and 6 bases at J, with 15 bases in the middle. Germline CDR1 is SGHRS and CDR2 is YFSETQ. The CDR3 is 14 amino acids. Full variable domain (rest looked up from reference TRBV5-1 and TRBJ2-7): KAGVTQTPRYLIKTRGQQVTLSCSPISGHRSVSWYQQTPGQGLQFLFEYFSETQRNKGNFPGRFSGRQFSNSRSEMNVSTLELGDSALYLCASSLIAGASEQYFGPGTRLTVT.

The CDR3 region has the DNA TGCGCCAGCAGCTTGGGGTTCGGGGGTGACTACGAGCAGTACTTC. Translation gives CASSLGFGGDYEQYF. The chain recombines TRBV5-1 with TRBJ2-7; perhaps TRBD2 as D (6 bases). CDR3 length equals 15 residues. Trimming removed 0 bases at V and 3 bases at J, with 13 bases between. The germline CDR1 and CDR2 sequences are SGHRS and YFSETQ.

The chain combines TRBV18 with TRBJ2-4; 7 positions match TRBD1. CDR1 and CDR2 (germline): KGHSH, LQKENI. This CDR3 is built from 17 residues. J was trimmed by 1 base and V by 4 bases; bases with no gene match: 10. The CDR3 DNA reads TGTGCCAGCTCACTTGTGACAGGGCCGGGGGCCAAAAACATTCAGTACTTC. It yields the protein CASSLVTGPGAKNIQYF.

The rearrangement joins TRBV19 to TRBJ2-4; weak D call: TRBD2 (5 bases). CDR3 length equals 16 residues. CDR1 is LNHDA and CDR2 is SQIVND in the germline V gene (reference sequence). V lost 0 bases and J lost 5, with 14 bases in between. CDR3 protein: CASSIDGVGRENIQYF. CDR3 nucleotides: TGTGCCAGTAGTATAGATGGTGTGGGGAGAGAAAACATTCAGTACTTC.

The rearrangement joins TRBV30 to TRBJ1-5; D might be TRBD1 (6 bases). The CDR3 has 13 amino acids. Germline CDR1 reads GTSNPN; CDR2 reads SVGIG (reference sequence). V was trimmed by 0 bases and J by 7 bases, leaving 10 bases between them. The CDR3 coding sequence is TGTGCCTGGAGTGTAGACAGGTACCAGCCCCAGCATTTT. Its translation is CAWSVDRYQPQHF.

The gene calls are TRBV7-2 and TRBJ2-7, with D hard to call. V lost 2 bases, J lost 4 bases, and 9 bases lay in between. Germline CDR1 reads SGHTA; CDR2 reads FQGNSA. The CDR3 loop spans 13 amino acids. The CDR3 region is CASSLTRRYEQYF. CDR3 nucleotide sequence: TGTGCCAGCAGCTTAACTCGCAGGTACGAGCAGTACTTC.

V and J are TRBV3-1 (or the pseudogene TRBV3-2) and TRBJ2-2; TRBD1 matches at 7 bases. Germline V lookup: CDR1 LGHDT, CDR2 YNNKEL (reference sequence). CDR3 length equals 17 residues. V gave up 0 bases and J gave up 4 bases; unmatched junction bases: 8. The CDR3 sequence: CASSQDRWTGFTGELFF. The CDR3 nucleotides are TGTGCCAGCAGCCAAGATCGGTGGACAGGTTTCACCGGGGAGCTGTTTTTT.

J is TRBJ1-2 and V is TRBV29-1; possible D gene TRBD1, 5 bases. CDR3 length: 12 residues. The germline V gene encodes CDR1 SQVTM and CDR2 ANQGSEA. The V gene lost 3 bases and the J gene lost 5 bases, with 10 bases spanning the gap. CDR3 bases: TGCAGCGTTGAGGGGGGAAGGTATGGCTACACCTTC. It specifies CSVEGGRYGYTF. The variable domain in full, completed from reference TRBV29-1 and TRBJ1-2, reads SAVISQKPSRDICQRGTSLTIQCQVDSQVTMMFWYRQQPGQSLTLIATANQGSEATYESGFVIDKFPISRPNLTFSTLTVSNMSPEDSSIYLCSVEGGRYGYTFGSGTRLTVV.

This clone appeared once. This chain joins TRBV3-1 (or the pseudogene TRBV3-2) and TRBJ1-5; D gene unclear. V was shortened by 2 bases and J by 5 bases, with 22 bases between the two germline ends. Germline CDR1 LGHDT, CDR2 YNNKEL (reference sequence). CDR3 size: 18 residues. The DNA for the CDR3 is TGTGCCAGCAGCCAAAATCCAGTCTCCGCGATGGGCGATCAGCCCCAGCATTTT. Its translation: CASSQNPVSAMGDQPQHF.

The chain has TRBV27 and TRBJ2-1; no firm D call. CDR3 size: 13 residues. Per the germline V gene, CDR1 is MNHEY and CDR2 is SMNVEV (reference sequence). With 2 bases removed from V and 5 bases from J, the gap between germline ends came to 7 bases. The CDR3 sequence is CASSLTINNEQFF. Written as DNA, the CDR3 is TGTGCCAGCAGTTTAACTATTAACAATGAGCAGTTCTTC.

The chain uses TRBV29-1 and TRBJ2-1, with 9 bases identical to TRBD1. The CDR3 extends over 12 amino acids. The V gene's germline CDR1 is SQVTM and CDR2 ANQGSEA. For the CDR3, the DNA is TGCAGTGGGGACAGGGACTACAATGAGCAGTTCTTC. It encodes CSGDRDYNEQFF.

This clone has a single count. The chain carries TRBV5-4 and TRBJ2-7, with 7 positions matching TRBD1. This CDR3 has 13 amino acids. Germline trimming cut 4 bases from V and 1 base from J; bases unmatched to any gene: 2. Germline CDR1 is SGHNT and CDR2 is YYREEE (reference sequence). The CDR3 here is CASSRGPSYEQYF. The CDR3, as DNA: TGTGCCAGCAGCAGGGGGCCTTCCTACGAGCAGTACTTC.

V usage is TRBV10-3 and J usage is TRBJ2-2, with a weak D call TRBD2 (6 bases). The CDR3 length is 16 residues. Germline V CDR1 and CDR2: ENHRY, SYGVKD. V lost 3 bases, J lost 4 bases, and 15 bases lay in between. The CDR3 nucleotides are TGTGCCATCAGTGAAACTATGGGGGGAAGCACCGGGGAGCTGTTTTTT. Its translation: CAISETMGGSTGELFF.

V gene TRBV5-1 combines with J gene TRBJ1-6; TRBD1 is a possible D gene (5 bases). The CDR3 sequence is 15 residues long. With 1 base removed from V and 7 bases from J, the gap between germline ends came to 12 bases. Germline values: CDR1 SGHRS, CDR2 YFSETQ. The CDR3 sequence: CASSLSQGRNSPLHF. The CDR3 region has the DNA TGCGCCAGCAGCTTGTCCCAGGGCAGAAATTCACCCCTCCACTTT.

This chain links TRBV30 with TRBJ2-7; D unresolved. Between the trimmed V and J ends, which lost 5 bases and 1 base, there was a span of 9 bases. This CDR3 spans 12 amino acids. Germline V gives CDR1 GTSNPN, CDR2 SVGIG (reference sequence). CDR3 DNA sequence: TGTGCCTGGGGCCGCAGGTCCTACGAGCAGTACTTC. It is translated as CAWGRRSYEQYF.

J is TRBJ2-7 and V is TRBV7-2; unclear D gene. Trimming removed 2 bases from V and 2 bases from J, with 10 bases in between. The germline CDR1 and CDR2 sequences are SGHTA and FQGNSA. The CDR3 totals 14 residues. The CDR3 protein is CASSLYSGAYEQYF. The CDR3 nucleotides are TGTGCCAGCAGCTTATATTCAGGTGCCTACGAGCAGTACTTC.

The chain combines TRBV7-2 with TRBJ2-7; 8 positions agree with TRBD1. Germline trimming cut 1 base from V and 3 bases from J; bases unmatched to any gene: 2. The germline CDR1 and CDR2 sequences are SGHTA and FQGNSA. The CDR3 is 14 amino acids. CDR3 region: CASSLGTGLYEQYF. DNA of the CDR3: TGTGCCAGCAGCTTAGGGACAGGGCTCTACGAGCAGTACTTC.

The CDR3 DNA reads TGTGCCAGCAGCCAAGAGGACAGCTTCTATGGCTACACCTTC. This sequence encodes CASSQEDSFYGYTF. This chain uses TRBV4-2 with TRBJ1-2; TRBD1 is a possible D gene (6 bases). This CDR3 contains 14 residues. The V gene lost 0 bases and the J gene lost 4 bases, with 9 bases spanning the gap. Germline values: CDR1 LGHNA, CDR2 YNFKEQ.

This clone was observed once. The chain uses TRBV29-1 and TRBJ2-7; the D gene is possibly TRBD2 (6 bases). This CDR3 is built from 14 residues. Per the germline V gene, CDR1 is SQVTM and CDR2 is ANQGSEA. V lost 4 bases, J lost 2 bases, and 15 bases lay in between. CDR3 sequence: CSVVGGDPTYEQYF. In DNA form, the CDR3 reads TGCAGCGTTGTTGGCGGGGACCCGACCTACGAGCAGTACTTC.

This chain uses TRBV30 with TRBJ1-2; TRBD1 is a possible D gene (6 bases). CDR1 and CDR2 (germline): GTSNPN, SVGIG (reference sequence). V lost 1 base and J 9 bases, leaving 9 bases between the germline ends. The CDR3 runs 11 residues. The chain's CDR3 is CAWSGGGRYTF. The CDR3 region has the DNA TGTGCCTGGAGTGGAGGGGGACGCTACACCTTC.

The chain joins TRBV5-1 to TRBJ2-2; 8 positions match TRBD2. V lost 6 bases, J lost 5 bases, and 3 bases stayed unmatched. From germline, CDR1 is SGHRS and CDR2 YFSETQ. This CDR3 contains 13 residues. DNA of the CDR3: TGCGCCAGCACCGGGAGGGTGACCGGGGAGCTGTTTTTT. Its protein product is CASTGRVTGELFF.

The chain has TRBV19 and TRBJ1-6; D gene uncertain. Germline V gives CDR1 LNHDA, CDR2 SQIVND (reference sequence). V lost 6 bases to trimming and J lost 6 bases, with 9 bases between them. The CDR3 spans 13 residues. The CDR3 region has the DNA TGTGCCAGTAGGGAGCACTCTAATTCACCCCTCCACTTT. Its translation is CASREHSNSPLHF.

The J gene is TRBJ2-2, the V gene TRBV5-4; 12 bases agree with TRBD2. This CDR3 has 18 residues. The trim removed 0 bases at V and 0 bases at J, leaving 3 bases unmatched. The germline V gene has CDR1 SGHNT and CDR2 YYREEE (reference sequence). The CDR3 coding sequence is TGTGCCAGCAGCTTGGTCCTAGCGGGGGGGGCGAACACCGGGGAGCTGTTTTTT. Residues: CASSLVLAGGANTGELFF. Full variable domain (remainder filled in from reference TRBV5-4 and TRBJ2-2): ETGVTQSPTHLIKTRGQQVTLRCSSQSGHNTVSWYQQALGQGPQFIFQYYREEENGRGNFPPRFSGLQFPNYSSELNVNALELDDSALYLCASSLVLAGGANTGELFFGEGSRLTVL.